This T cell receptor beta chain emerged from a study of T-cell reconstitution after alpha-beta-depleted transplantation in children. This clonotype was seen more than once but under ten times. Unique molecular identifiers were used to barcode this TCRbeta library. TCRdb used MiXCR to reprocess the PCR reads, holding one entry per CDR3 protein. The table shows some 500,000 distinct CDR3 sequences, with 15% to 20% occurring only once. This TCR derives from a human donor who donated a stem cell graft to a child with acute lymphoblastic leukemia. This sample comprised PBMCs from the stem cell graft donor, obtained from the stem cell graft.

The chain's CDR3 is CASSLAWGGIGSPLHF. Written as DNA, the CDR3 is TGTGCCAGCAGTTTAGCCTGGGGGGGAATAGGTTCACCCCTCCACTTT. The V and J genes are TRBV12-3 or TRBV12-4 and TRBJ1-6, with a weak D call TRBD1 (5 bases). V was cut by 0 bases and J by 9 bases, with 15 bases left in between. There are 16 residues in the CDR3.